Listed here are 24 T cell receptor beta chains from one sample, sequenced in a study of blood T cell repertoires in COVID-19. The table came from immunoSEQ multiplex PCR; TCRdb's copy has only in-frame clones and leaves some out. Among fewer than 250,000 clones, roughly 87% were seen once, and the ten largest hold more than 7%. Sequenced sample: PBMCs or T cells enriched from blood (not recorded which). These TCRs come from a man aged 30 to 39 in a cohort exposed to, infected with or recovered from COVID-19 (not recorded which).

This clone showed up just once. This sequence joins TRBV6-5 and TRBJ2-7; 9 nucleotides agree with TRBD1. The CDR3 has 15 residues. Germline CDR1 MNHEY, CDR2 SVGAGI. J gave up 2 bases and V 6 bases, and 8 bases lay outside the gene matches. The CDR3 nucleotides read TGTGCCAGCAGGGGACAGGGCCAAAGGACCTACGAGCAGTACTTC. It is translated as CASRGQGQRTYEQYF.

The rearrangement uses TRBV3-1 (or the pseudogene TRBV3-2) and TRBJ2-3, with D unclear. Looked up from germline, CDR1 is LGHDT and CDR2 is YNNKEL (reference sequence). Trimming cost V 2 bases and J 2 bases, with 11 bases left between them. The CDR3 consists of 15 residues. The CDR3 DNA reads TGTGCCAGCAGCCAACATGACTCCCACACAGATACGCAGTATTTT. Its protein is CASSQHDSHTDTQYF.

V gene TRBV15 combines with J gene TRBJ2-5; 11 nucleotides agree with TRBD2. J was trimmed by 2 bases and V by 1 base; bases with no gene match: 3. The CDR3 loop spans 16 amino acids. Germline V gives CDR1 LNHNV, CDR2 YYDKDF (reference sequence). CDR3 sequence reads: CATSRASGRPQETQYF. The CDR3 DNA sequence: TGTGCCACCAGCAGAGCTAGCGGGAGGCCGCAAGAGACCCAGTACTTC. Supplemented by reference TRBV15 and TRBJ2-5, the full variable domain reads DAMVIQNPRYQVTQFGKPVTLSCSQTLNHNVMYWYQQKSSQAPKLLFHYYDKDFNNEADTPDNFQSRRPNTSFCFLDIRSPGLGDTAMYLCATSRASGRPQETQYFGPGTRLLVL.

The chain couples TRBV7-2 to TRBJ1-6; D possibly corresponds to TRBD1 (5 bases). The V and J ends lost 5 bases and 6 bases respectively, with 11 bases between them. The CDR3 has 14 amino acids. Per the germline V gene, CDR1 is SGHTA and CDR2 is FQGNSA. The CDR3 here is CASSRDSANSPLHF. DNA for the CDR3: TGTGCCAGCAGCCGGGACTCTGCTAATTCACCCCTCCACTTT. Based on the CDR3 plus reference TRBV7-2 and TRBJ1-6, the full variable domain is GAGVSQSPSNKVTEKGKDVELRCDPISGHTALYWYRQSLGQGLEFLIYFQGNSAPDKSGLPSDRFSAERTGGSVSTLTIQRTQQEDSAVYLCASSRDSANSPLHFGNGTRLTVT.

The DNA for the CDR3 is TGTGCCAGCAGCTTAGTGGGGGGGTACGGAACTAATGAAAAACTGTTTTTT. This gives the protein CASSLVGGYGTNEKLFF. J is TRBJ1-4 and V is TRBV7-2; TRBD1 is a possible D gene (5 bases). Germline CDR1 SGHTA, CDR2 FQGNSA. V dropped 1 base and J dropped 1 base, with 13 bases sitting between them. This CDR3 is 17 amino acids long.

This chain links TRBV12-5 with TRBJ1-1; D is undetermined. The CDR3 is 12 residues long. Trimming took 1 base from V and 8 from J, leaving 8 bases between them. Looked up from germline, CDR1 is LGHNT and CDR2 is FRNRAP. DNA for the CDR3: TGTGCTAGTGGTTTGGAAGGAGGGGAAGCTTTCTTT. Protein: CASGLEGGEAFF.

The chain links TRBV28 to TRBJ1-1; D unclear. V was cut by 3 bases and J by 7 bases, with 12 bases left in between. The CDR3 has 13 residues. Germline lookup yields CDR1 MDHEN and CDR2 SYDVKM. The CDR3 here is CASSFSPRDEAFF. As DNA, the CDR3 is TGTGCCAGCAGTTTTAGTCCCCGGGATGAAGCTTTCTTT.

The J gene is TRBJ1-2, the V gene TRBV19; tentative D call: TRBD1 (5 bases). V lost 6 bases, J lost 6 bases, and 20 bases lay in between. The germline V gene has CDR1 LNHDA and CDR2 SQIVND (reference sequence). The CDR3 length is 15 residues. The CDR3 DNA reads TGTGCCAGTAGCAGCCGCGGGGGGATTTTAGATGGCTACACCTTC. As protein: CASSSRGGILDGYTF. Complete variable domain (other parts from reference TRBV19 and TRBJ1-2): DGGITQSPKYLFRKEGQNVTLSCEQNLNHDAMYWYRQDPGQGLRLIYYSQIVNDFQKGDIAEGYSVSREKKESFPLTVTSAQKNPTAFYLCASSSRGGILDGYTFGSGTRLTVV.

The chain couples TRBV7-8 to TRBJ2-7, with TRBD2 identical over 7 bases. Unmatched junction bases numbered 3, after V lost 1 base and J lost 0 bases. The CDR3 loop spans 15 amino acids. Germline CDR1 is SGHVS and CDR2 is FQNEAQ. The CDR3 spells CASSLEASGSYEQYF. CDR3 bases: TGTGCCAGCAGCTTAGAGGCTAGCGGCTCCTACGAGCAGTACTTC.

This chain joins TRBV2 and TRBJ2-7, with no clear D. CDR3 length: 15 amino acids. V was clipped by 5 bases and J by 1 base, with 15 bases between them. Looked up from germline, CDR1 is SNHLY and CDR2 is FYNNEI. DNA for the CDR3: TGTGCCAGCAGTATCACCCTGCGGTGGTCCTACGAGCAGTACTTC. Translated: CASSITLRWSYEQYF.

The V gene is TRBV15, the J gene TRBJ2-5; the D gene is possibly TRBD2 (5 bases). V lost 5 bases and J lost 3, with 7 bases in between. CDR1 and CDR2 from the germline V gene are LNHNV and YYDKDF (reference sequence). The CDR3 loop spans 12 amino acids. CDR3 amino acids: CATSDGEETQYF. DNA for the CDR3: TGTGCCACCAGCGACGGGGAAGAGACCCAGTACTTC.

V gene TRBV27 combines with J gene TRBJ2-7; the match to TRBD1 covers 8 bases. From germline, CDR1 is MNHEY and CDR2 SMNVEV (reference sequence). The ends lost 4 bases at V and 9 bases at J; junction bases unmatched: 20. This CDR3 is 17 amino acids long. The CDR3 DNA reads TGTGCCAGCAGTTGGTGTTTGCGGGACAGGTATGGTGAAGGGCAGTACTTC. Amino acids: CASSWCLRDRYGEGQYF.

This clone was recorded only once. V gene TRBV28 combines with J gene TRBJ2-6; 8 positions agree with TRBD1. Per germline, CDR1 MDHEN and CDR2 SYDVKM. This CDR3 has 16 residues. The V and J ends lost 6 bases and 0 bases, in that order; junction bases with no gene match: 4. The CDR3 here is CASRRQGNSGANVLTF. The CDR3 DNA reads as TGTGCCAGCAGAAGACAGGGGAACTCTGGGGCCAACGTCCTGACTTTC.

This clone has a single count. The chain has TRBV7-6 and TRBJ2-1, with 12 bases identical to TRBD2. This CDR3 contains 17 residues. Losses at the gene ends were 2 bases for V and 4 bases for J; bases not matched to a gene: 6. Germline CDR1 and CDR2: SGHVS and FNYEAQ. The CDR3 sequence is CASSLPGTSGRYNEQFF. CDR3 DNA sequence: TGTGCCAGCAGCTTACCCGGGACTAGCGGGCGATACAATGAGCAGTTCTTC.

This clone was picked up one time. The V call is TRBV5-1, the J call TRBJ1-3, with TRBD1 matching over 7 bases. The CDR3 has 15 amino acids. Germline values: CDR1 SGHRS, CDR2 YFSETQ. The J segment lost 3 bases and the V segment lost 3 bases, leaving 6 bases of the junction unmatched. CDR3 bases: TGCGCCAGCAGCTCCGAAGGGGGCATTGGAAACACCATATATTTT. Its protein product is CASSSEGGIGNTIYF.

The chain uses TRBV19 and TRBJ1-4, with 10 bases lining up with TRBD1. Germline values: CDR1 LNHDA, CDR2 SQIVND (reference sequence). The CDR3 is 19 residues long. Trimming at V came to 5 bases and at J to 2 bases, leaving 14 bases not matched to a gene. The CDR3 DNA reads TGTGCCAGTAGTCCACGACAGGGGGCGCGGGAAGACACTAATGAAAAACTGTTTTTT. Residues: CASSPRQGAREDTNEKLFF. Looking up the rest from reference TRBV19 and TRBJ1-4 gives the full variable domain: DGGITQSPKYLFRKEGQNVTLSCEQNLNHDAMYWYRQDPGQGLRLIYYSQIVNDFQKGDIAEGYSVSREKKESFPLTVTSAQKNPTAFYLCASSPRQGAREDTNEKLFFGSGTQLSVL.

The CDR3 region has the DNA TGTGCCAGCAGCTTCGCGGGAGTGGCAGATACGCAGTATTTT. Protein product: CASSFAGVADTQYF. The V and J genes are TRBV7-2 and TRBJ2-3; 7 bases match TRBD2. This CDR3 has 14 residues. Germline V CDR1 and CDR2: SGHTA, FQGNSA. The J segment lost 4 bases and the V segment lost 3 bases, leaving 4 bases of the junction unmatched.

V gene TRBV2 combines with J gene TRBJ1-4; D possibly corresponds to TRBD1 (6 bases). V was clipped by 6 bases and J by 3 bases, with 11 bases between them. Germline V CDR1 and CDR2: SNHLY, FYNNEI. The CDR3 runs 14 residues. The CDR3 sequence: CASRTDSPNEKLFF. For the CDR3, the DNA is TGTGCCAGCAGAACGGACAGTCCTAATGAAAAACTGTTTTTT.

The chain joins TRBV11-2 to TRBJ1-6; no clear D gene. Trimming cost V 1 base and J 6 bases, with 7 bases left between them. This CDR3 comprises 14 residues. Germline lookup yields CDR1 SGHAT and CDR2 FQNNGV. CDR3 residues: CASSLGGLNSPLHF. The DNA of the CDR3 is TGTGCCAGCAGCTTAGGAGGGCTTAATTCACCCCTCCACTTT.

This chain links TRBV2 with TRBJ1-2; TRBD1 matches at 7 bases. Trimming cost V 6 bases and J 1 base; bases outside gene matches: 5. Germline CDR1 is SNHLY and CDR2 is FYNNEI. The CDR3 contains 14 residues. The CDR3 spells CASRGDSLNYGYTF. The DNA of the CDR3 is TGTGCCAGCAGGGGGGACAGCCTTAACTATGGCTACACCTTC. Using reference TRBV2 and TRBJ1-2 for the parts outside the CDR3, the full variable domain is EPEVTQTPSHQVTQMGQEVILRCVPISNHLYFYWYRQILGQKVEFLVSFYNNEISEKSEIFDDQFSVERPDGSNFTLKIRSTKLEDSAMYFCASRGDSLNYGYTFGSGTRLTVV.

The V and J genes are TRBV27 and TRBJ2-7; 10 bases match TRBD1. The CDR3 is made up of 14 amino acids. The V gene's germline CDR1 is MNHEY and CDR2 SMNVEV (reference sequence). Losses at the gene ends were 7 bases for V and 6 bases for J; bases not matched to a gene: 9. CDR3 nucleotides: TGTGCCAGCATTACGCGACAGGGGGCGGGCGAGCAGTACTTC. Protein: CASITRQGAGEQYF.

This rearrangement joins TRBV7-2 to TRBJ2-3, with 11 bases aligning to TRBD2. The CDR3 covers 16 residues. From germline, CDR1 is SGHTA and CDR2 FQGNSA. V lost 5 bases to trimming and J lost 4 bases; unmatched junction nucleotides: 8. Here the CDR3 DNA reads TGTGCCAGCAGCCCCGCGACTAGCGGGACCCCAGATACGCAGTATTTT. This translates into CASSPATSGTPDTQYF.

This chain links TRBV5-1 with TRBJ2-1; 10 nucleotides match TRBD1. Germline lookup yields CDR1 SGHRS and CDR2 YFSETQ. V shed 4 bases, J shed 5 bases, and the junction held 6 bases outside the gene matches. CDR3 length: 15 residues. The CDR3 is CASSPGTGVHNEQFF. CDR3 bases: TGCGCCAGCAGCCCCGGGACAGGGGTCCACAATGAGCAGTTCTTC.

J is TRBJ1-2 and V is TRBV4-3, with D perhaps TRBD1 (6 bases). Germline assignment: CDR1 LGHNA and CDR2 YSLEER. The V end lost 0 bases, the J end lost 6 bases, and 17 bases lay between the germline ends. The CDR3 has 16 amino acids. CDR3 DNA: TGCGCCAGCAGCCAAGATTTAGTCACAGGGTCGGATGGCTACACCTTC. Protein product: CASSQDLVTGSDGYTF.